This T cell receptor (beta chain) was sequenced during a study of cytomegalovirus exposure and HLA in healthy donors. Turning to the study itself: As an earlier analysis found, about 200 million T cells yielded some 120 million unique TCR beta sequences. Findings and limits, study-wide: Across donors, presence/absence analyses took sequencing depth to be roughly uniform. By a later analysis, the bulk of CMV-associated TCR beta chains appeared HLA-restricted.

Each donor was healthy, and each was a bone marrow donor. Comments on this clone: Its matching antigen is unknown.

Primers included in the PCR were 60 Vbeta and 13 Jbeta primers. Measured with immunoSEQ multiplex PCR; TCRdb has only the in-frame clones, and not every one. The sample has some 150,000 clones; around 86% are singletons. Per germline, CDR1 ENHRY and CDR2 SYGVKD. There are 17 residues in the CDR3. The chain employs TRBV10-3 and TRBJ2-5; 14 positions agree with TRBD2. The J call may be in error: the DNA end matches TRBJ2-7 better. Sequenced material: PBMCs. The TCR sequence derives from a woman in her twenties or thirties in good health and CMV-seronegative. The CDR3 protein is CAISYGLAGGLTYEQYF. DNA for the CDR3: TGTGCCATCAGTTATGGACTAGCGGGGGGCCTTACCTACGAGCAGTACTTC.